This paragraph reports one T cell receptor beta chain. Its cognate antigen is unknown. The assay was immunoSEQ multiplex PCR, and TCRdb's table has in-frame clones only and misses some. The profile shows fewer than 25,000 clones, around 73% of them singletons. Repertoires were sampled repeatedly during chemoradiotherapy. The CDR3 has 17 residues. Germline CDR1 SGHRS, CDR2 YFSETQ. Germline trimming cut 0 bases from V and 6 bases from J; bases unmatched to any gene: 7. The record originates from a study of chemoradiotherapy in HPV16-positive cancers. On the study more broadly: Functional T-cell assays on a couple of HPV16-positive patients' cells defined candidate HPV-specific clones and common TCR motifs.

Study-wide findings and caveats: For HPV16-positive patients, expanding HPV-responsive T cells associated with longer recurrence-free survival. Candidate HPV-specific clones and E7-related TCR motifs grew in tumor during treatment.

The V gene is TRBV5-1, the J gene TRBJ2-1, with 12 bases lining up with TRBD2. This sample was obtained from a patient who underwent chemoradiotherapy. The clonotype originates from a human donor with HPV-associated anogenital cancer. The CDR3 protein is CASSLAPSGGAFNEQFF. The DNA of the CDR3 is TGCGCCAGCAGCTTGGCCCCTAGCGGGGGGGCCTTCAATGAGCAGTTCTTC.